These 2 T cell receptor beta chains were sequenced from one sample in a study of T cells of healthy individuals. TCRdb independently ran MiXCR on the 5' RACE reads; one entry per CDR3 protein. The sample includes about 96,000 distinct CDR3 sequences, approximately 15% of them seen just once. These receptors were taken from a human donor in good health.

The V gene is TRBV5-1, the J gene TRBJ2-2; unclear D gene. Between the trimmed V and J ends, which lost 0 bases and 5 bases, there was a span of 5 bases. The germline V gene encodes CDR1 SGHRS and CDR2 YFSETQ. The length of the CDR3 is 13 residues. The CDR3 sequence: CASSLARTGELFF. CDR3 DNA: TGCGCCAGCAGCTTGGCCAGGACCGGGGAGCTGTTTTTT.

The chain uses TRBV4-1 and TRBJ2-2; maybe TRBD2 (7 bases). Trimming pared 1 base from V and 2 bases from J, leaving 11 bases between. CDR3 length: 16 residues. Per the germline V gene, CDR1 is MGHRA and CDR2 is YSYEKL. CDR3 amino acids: CASSQGGGPNTGELFF. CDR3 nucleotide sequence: TGCGCCAGCAGCCAAGGGGGGGGGCCAAACACCGGGGAGCTGTTTTTT.